Listed below are T cell receptor beta chains from one sample, sequenced in a study of blood T cells in healthy people across ages. TCRdb recomputed calls from the 5' RACE reads with MiXCR, one row per CDR3 protein. The sample consists of 790,000 or so distinct CDR3 sequences, more than 55% of them appearing once. Sequenced material: blood. These receptors came from a man between 40 and 49 years old in good health. CDR3s include the opening cysteine and the closing phenylalanine or tryptophan. Fields, in order: V gene, clone size, D gene, J gene, CDR3 DNA, CDR3 protein. A D gene is named only where the DNA matches it firmly. The size of a clone is reported for some rows only, either as once, few or many, or as a class for expanded clones.

v_gene: TRBV6-2/TRBV6-3
abundance: few
d_gene: TRBD2
j_gene: TRBJ2-3
CDR3nt: TGTGCCAGCAGAGACCCCGGGACTAGCGGGGGGTTAAAAAGCACAGATACGCAGTATTTT
CDR3aa: CASRDPGTSGGLKSTDTQYF

v_gene: TRBV20-1
abundance: NA
d_gene: NA
j_gene: TRBJ2-2
CDR3nt: TGCAGTGCTTCCCAATTCCAGGGTTTCACCGGGGAGCTGTTTTTT
CDR3aa: CSASQFQGFTGELFF

v_gene: TRBV20-1
abundance: few
d_gene: NA
j_gene: TRBJ2-7
CDR3nt: TGCAGTGCCGGGGGCCAAGGGGACTACGAGCAGTACTTC
CDR3aa: CSAGGQGDYEQYF

v_gene: TRBV12-3/TRBV12-4
abundance: few
d_gene: NA
j_gene: TRBJ2-1
CDR3nt: TGTGCCAGCAGTTTAGGTTGGGACGAGCAGTTCTTC
CDR3aa: CASSLGWDEQFF

v_gene: TRBV7-2
abundance: NA
d_gene: NA
j_gene: TRBJ2-3
CDR3nt: TGTGCCAGCAGCTTAAGAGGGGCTAGCACAGATACGCAGTATTTT
CDR3aa: CASSLRGASTDTQYF

v_gene: TRBV7-9
abundance: NA
d_gene: NA
j_gene: TRBJ2-7
CDR3nt: TGTGCCAGCAGCTTAAGGGACACATCTATCTACGAGCAGTACTTC
CDR3aa: CASSLRDTSIYEQYF

v_gene: TRBV24-1
abundance: NA
d_gene: NA
j_gene: TRBJ1-2
CDR3nt: TGTGCCACCAGTGGTGGGGATACGGGCAGCTCTAACTATGGCTACACCTTC
CDR3aa: CATSGGDTGSSNYGYTF

v_gene: TRBV9
abundance: NA
d_gene: TRBD1
j_gene: TRBJ2-3
CDR3nt: TGTGCCAGCAGCGCGCAGGGGGCGAAAGATACGCAGTATTTT
CDR3aa: CASSAQGAKDTQYF

v_gene: TRBV14
abundance: few
d_gene: NA
j_gene: TRBJ1-2
CDR3nt: TGTGCCAGCAGCCAAGTGGCAACAGCTAACTATGGCTACACCTTC
CDR3aa: CASSQVATANYGYTF

v_gene: TRBV5-1
abundance: NA
d_gene: NA
j_gene: TRBJ2-7
CDR3nt: TGCGCCAGCAGCTTGGTAGTTCAGGGAACCTACGAGCAGTACTTC
CDR3aa: CASSLVVQGTYEQYF